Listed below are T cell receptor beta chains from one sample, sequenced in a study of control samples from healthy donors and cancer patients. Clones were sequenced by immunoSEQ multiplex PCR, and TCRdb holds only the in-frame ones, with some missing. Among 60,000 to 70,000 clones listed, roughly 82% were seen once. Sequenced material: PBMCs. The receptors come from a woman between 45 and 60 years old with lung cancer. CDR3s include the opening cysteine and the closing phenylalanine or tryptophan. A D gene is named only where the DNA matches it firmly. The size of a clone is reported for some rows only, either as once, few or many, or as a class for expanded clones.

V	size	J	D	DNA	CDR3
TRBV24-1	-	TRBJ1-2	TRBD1	TGTGCCACCAGTGGGTCAGGGGGATCCTATGGCTACACCTTC	CATSGSGGSYGYTF
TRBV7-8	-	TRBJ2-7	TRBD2	TGTGCCAGCAGCTTAGCGCTGGGACTAGCGGGGGGTCGTTCCTACGAGCAGTACTTC	CASSLALGLAGGRSYEQYF
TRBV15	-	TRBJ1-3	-	TGTGCCACCAGCAGGGGGGGCTCTGGAAACACCATATATTTT	CATSRGGSGNTIYF
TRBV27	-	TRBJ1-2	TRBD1	TGTGCCAGCAGTCCGCGAGGGGGCGCGGATGGCTACACCTTC	CASSPRGGADGYTF
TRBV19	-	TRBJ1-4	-	TGTGCCAGTACCGCAATGGCAGCCTTTAATGAAAAACTGTTTTTT	CASTAMAAFNEKLFF
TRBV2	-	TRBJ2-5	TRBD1	TGTGCCAGCAGTGTCAGGCAGGGGGCCCAAGAGACCCAGTACTTC	CASSVRQGAQETQYF
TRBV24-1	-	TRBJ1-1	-	TGTGCCACCAGTGATAGCAGGGGCTCGAACACTGAAGCTTTCTTT	CATSDSRGSNTEAFF
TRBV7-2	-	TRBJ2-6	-	TGTGCCAGCAGCTCTCGTCGACAGGACCGGGCCAACGTCCTGACTTTC	CASSSRRQDRANVLTF
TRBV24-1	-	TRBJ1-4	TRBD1	TGTGCCACCAGTGACTCAGGGGGCGCAGGGGAAAAACTGTTTTTT	CATSDSGGAGEKLFF
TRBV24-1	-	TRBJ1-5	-	TGTGCCACCAGTGATAATCGGTACAATCAGCCCCAGCATTTT	CATSDNRYNQPQHF
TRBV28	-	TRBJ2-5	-	TGTGCCAGCAGTTTCTGGGAAGAGACCCAGTACTTC	CASSFWEETQYF
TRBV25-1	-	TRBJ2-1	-	TGTGCCAGCAGTGAATTGGAAGGGCTCGGTGAGCAGTTCTTC	CASSELEGLGEQFF
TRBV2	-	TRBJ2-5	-	TGTGCCAGCAGGGTACTAGAGCAAGAGACCCAGTACTTC	CASRVLEQETQYF
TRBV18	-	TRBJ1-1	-	TGTGCCAGCTCACCGTACGGACAGACAAACACTGAAGCTTTCTTT	CASSPYGQTNTEAFF
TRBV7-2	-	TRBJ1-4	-	TGTGCCAGCGGGGTCACTAATGAAAAACTGTTTTTT	CASGVTNEKLFF
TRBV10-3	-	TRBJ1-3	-	TGTGCCATCAGTGAGTCGAGCGGGATTGGAAACACCATATATTTT	CAISESSGIGNTIYF
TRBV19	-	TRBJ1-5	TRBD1	TGTGCCAGTAGCCAACTGGCCGGGACAGGCGGCCTCGAGCCCCAGCATTTT	CASSQLAGTGGLEPQHF
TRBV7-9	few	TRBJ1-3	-	TGTGCCAGCAGCCACCCGGGCCTCTCTGGAAACACCATATATTTT	CASSHPGLSGNTIYF
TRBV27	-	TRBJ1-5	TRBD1	TGTGCCAGCAGGGGACAGAATCAGCCCCAGCATTTT	CASRGQNQPQHF
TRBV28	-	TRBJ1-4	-	TGTGCCAGCAGTTCAGAAAGGGGGGGGGAAAAACTGTTTTTT	CASSSERGGEKLFF
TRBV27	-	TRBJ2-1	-	TGTGCCAGCAGTTCGTTTCCAGTTGACGGTTACAATGAGCAGTTCTTC	CASSSFPVDGYNEQFF
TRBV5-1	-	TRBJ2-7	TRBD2	TGCGCCAGCAGCCGCGGGGGAGGGAAGGAGCAGTACTTC	CASSRGGGKEQYF
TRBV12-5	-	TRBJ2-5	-	TGTGCTAGTGCCCACCCCCCAGACCTTGTTCAAGAGACCCAGTACTTC	CASAHPPDLVQETQYF
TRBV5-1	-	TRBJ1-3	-	TGCGCCAGCAGCTTGGCCGGGCAGGCCTCTGGAAACACCATATATTTT	CASSLAGQASGNTIYF
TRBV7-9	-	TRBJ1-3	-	TGTGCCAGCAGCTTAGGGTGGGGGGACACCATATATTTT	CASSLGWGDTIYF
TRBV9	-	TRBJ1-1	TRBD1	TGTGCCAGCAGCCCAGGGGGCGTGAACACTGAAGCTTTCTTT	CASSPGGVNTEAFF
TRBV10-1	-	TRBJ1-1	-	TGCGCCAGCAGTGAACAGGAAAGAAATATGAACACTGAAGCTTTCTTT	CASSEQERNMNTEAFF